The next 4 T cell receptor beta chains were all read from a single sample in a study of blood T cell repertoires in COVID-19. The assay was immunoSEQ multiplex PCR, and TCRdb's table has in-frame clones only and misses some. The sample lists about 100,000 clones, roughly 79% seen once, with under 35% in the top ten. The sample comprised peripheral blood. These receptors all come from a man aged 70-80 years with active or convalescent COVID-19.

The V gene is TRBV6-6, the J gene TRBJ2-7; unclear D gene. CDR1 is MNHNY and CDR2 is SVGAGI in the germline V gene (reference sequence). The V and J ends lost 2 bases and 0 bases respectively, with 5 bases between them. The CDR3 loop spans 13 amino acids. CDR3 protein: CASSYPSSYEQYF. CDR3 DNA: TGTGCCAGCAGTTACCCGAGCTCCTACGAGCAGTACTTC.

This clone has a handful of counts. The rearrangement links TRBV2 to TRBJ1-3; D not resolved. This CDR3 has 12 amino acids. CDR1 SNHLY and CDR2 FYNNEI come from the germline V gene. Trimming removed 6 bases from V and 2 bases from J, with 5 bases in between. Written as DNA, the CDR3 is TGTGCCAGCAGGCTAACTGGAAACACCATATATTTT. This translates into CASRLTGNTIYF.

The genes are TRBV5-4 and TRBJ2-2; 8 nucleotides line up with TRBD2. CDR3 length: 14 residues. V gave up 10 bases and J gave up 6 bases; unmatched junction bases: 11. CDR1 is SGHNT, CDR2 YYREEE, per germline (reference sequence). CDR3 region: CASGGRPEAGELFF. The CDR3 DNA reads as TGTGCCTCGGGGGGGAGGCCCGAAGCCGGGGAGCTGTTTTTT.

This clone appeared many times. V usage is TRBV7-2 and J usage is TRBJ2-6; TRBD1 might be the D (6 bases). Germline CDR1 reads SGHTA; CDR2 reads FQGNSA. V was cut by 4 bases and J by 2 bases, with 12 bases left in between. The CDR3 covers 16 residues. CDR3 protein: CASSSAQGAGANVLTF. For the CDR3, the DNA is TGTGCCAGCAGCTCAGCACAGGGTGCTGGGGCCAACGTCCTGACTTTC.